What follows is one T cell receptor beta chain and its context. This clonotype was counted at least ten times. The antigen it recognizes is unknown. The sample holds no much larger clone one base away, and base qualities are not on file. The library was obtained by multiplex PCR. The instrument was an Illumina HiSeq 2500. TCRbeta libraries were constructed through three rounds of nested PCR with primers (Table S4) according to protocols modified from ARM-PCR. Before sequencing, PCR products of 200-500 bp were cut from the gel and purified using the QIAquick gel extraction kit. From the authors' description of their analysis: Trimmomatic was used to clean the reads, FLASH was used to merge the reads into complete CDR3 sequences, and MiTCR was used to assign the reads to V(D)J germline segments. Clonal diversity was calculated as the inverse Simpson's index using VDJtools. In-frame sequences without a premature stop codon were defined as productive reads. The public sequencing data were trimmed at Q25 with fastp and processed into clonotypes with MiXCR by TCRdb, which kept only in-frame beta chains. Each CDR3 protein appears once, grouped with its most common genes and DNA. These V and J calls originate from TCRdb's pipeline instead of the authors' own analysis. Within this sample are about 78,000 distinct CDR3 sequences, with 75% to 90% of them counted one time only. The biggest ten clones account for roughly 13% of the sample.

RNA was isolated from bulk unsorted tissue, and RNA quality was assessed with a NanoDrop ND-1000 and an Agilent 2100. Newly diagnosed lung cancer patients without prior chemotherapy who had been admitted for thoracic surgery in China between August and November 2014 were enrolled as donors. Patients with previous radiotherapy or chemotherapy, or with another concurrent cancer, were excluded from the study. Pieces of surgical tissue measuring about 1-2.3 cm3 were kept in RNAlater solution and held at -80 degrees C until needed. This sample was taken from a study of tumor and adjacent non-tumor tissue in lung cancer (dated by TCRdb to 2017 to 2018). Describing the broader study: Of the cohort, about 11 patients had adenocarcinoma, 2 had squamous cell carcinoma and 1 had small cell lung cancer. The approximately 15 enrolled patients, of whom around 10 were men and 5 were women, were aged about 31 to 80 years and were diagnosed with TNM stage I to III disease. The study compared bulk TCRbeta repertoires from lung tumor tissue and matched distant non-tumor lung tissue of about 16 lung cancer patients. Sequencing generated a total of more than 100 million productive TCRbeta reads, averaging roughly 4.3 million reads per sample. For each patient, one tumor sample and one normal lung sample were taken, giving under 35 paired specimens that underwent TCRbeta CDR3 sequencing.

Results the study describes overall, beyond this receptor: Only about 16 patients were included in the cohort, and the need for larger samples and more detailed clinical data was noted by the authors. The methods do not name the sequencing platform or mention unique molecular identifiers. TCR diversity was significantly higher in younger patients, and higher tumor TCR diversity was associated with shorter overall and disease-free survival. In normal lung, the top 100 clones accounted for a significantly larger cumulative share of the repertoire than in tumor tissue. Because peripheral blood was not sequenced, the blood TCRbeta repertoires of the lung cancer patients in the study went unexamined. Tumor tissue showed significantly higher TCR diversity (inverse Simpson) than normal lung tissue, at about 400 vs 150 (P = 0.0075, Mann-Whitney U test).

CDR1 and CDR2 (SGHTA, FQGNSA) derive from the germline V gene. The junction carries 12 bases between V and J, which are trimmed by 5 bases and 7 bases respectively. The CDR3 covers 13 residues, taking in both the cysteine and the phenylalanine. The read is trimmed to its CDR3 DNA, 39 bases read in frame from base 1. This sequence originates from a woman aged 45-65 years with non-small cell lung cancer. The chain couples TRBV7-2 to TRBJ2-1; the D gene lacks a confident call. What was sequenced was lung tumor tissue. The DNA is as follows: TGTGCCAGCAGCCTGACTTTGGGGAATGAGCAGTTCTTC. This translates into CASSLTLGNEQFF.